A selection of T cell receptor beta chains follows, all from one sample in a study of beta chain features in type 1 diabetes. The assay was immunoSEQ multiplex PCR, and TCRdb's table has in-frame clones only and misses some. The table shows about 660,000 clones, with around 15% occurring only once. The sequenced sample was naive CD4+ T cells from blood. All receptors derive from a man aged 18 to 29 with type 1 diabetes. Both conserved end residues are part of each CDR3. Each record gives: D gene, V gene, J gene, clone size, CDR3 protein, CDR3 DNA. D genes are given only for firm matches. Size is stated for part of the rows, as once, few or many counts, or as a class when the clone is expanded.

>TRBD1|TRBV25-1|TRBJ1-2|few
CASSRGRQGAGYTF
TGTGCCAGCAGTCGGGGGCGACAGGGCGCCGGCTACACCTTC
>TRBD1|TRBV28|TRBJ2-5|few
CASSPGQGLGLTQYF
TGTGCCAGCAGTCCAGGACAGGGATTAGGACTTACCCAGTACTTC
>TRBD1|TRBV30|TRBJ2-7|-
CAWRGGYGQGYEQYF
TGTGCCTGGAGAGGGGGTTATGGACAGGGCTACGAGCAGTACTTC
>TRBD1|TRBV18|TRBJ2-3|-
CASSPRRTGRTDTQYF
TGTGCCAGCTCACCACGAAGGACAGGTCGCACAGATACGCAGTATTTT
>-|TRBV30|TRBJ1-3|few
CAWSVQLGLGNTIYF
TGTGCCTGGAGTGTACAGCTAGGGCTTGGAAACACCATATATTTT
>TRBD1|TRBV13|TRBJ1-1|few
CASSLRDRNSMNTEAFF
TGTGCCAGCAGCTTAAGGGACAGAAATTCCATGAACACTGAAGCTTTCTTT
>TRBD1|TRBV5-4|TRBJ2-3|-
CASSSGQAPTDTQYF
TGTGCCAGCAGCTCGGGACAGGCCCCCACAGATACGCAGTATTTT
>-|TRBV4-2|TRBJ1-3|-
CASSQVGLSGNTIYF
TGTGCCAGCAGCCAAGTCGGTCTCTCTGGAAACACCATATATTTT
>TRBD2|TRBV7-9|TRBJ2-2|-
CATVGLAGYTGELFF
TGTGCCACCGTAGGACTAGCGGGTTACACCGGGGAGCTGTTTTTT
>-|TRBV7-8|TRBJ2-6|few
CASSQQGTGANVLTF
TGTGCCAGCAGCCAACAGGGTACCGGGGCCAACGTCCTGACTTTC
>TRBD2|TRBV30|TRBJ2-5|few
CAWSVASGETQYF
TGTGCCTGGAGTGTTGCTAGCGGGGAGACCCAGTACTTC
>TRBD2|TRBV7-2|TRBJ2-1|few
CASRPGLAGDEQFF
TGTGCCAGCAGGCCGGGACTAGCGGGAGATGAGCAGTTCTTC
>TRBD2|TRBV19|TRBJ2-5|-
CASSPYSSLASRTQYF
TGTGCCAGTAGTCCCTACTCCTCACTAGCGTCGCGGACCCAGTACTTC
>-|TRBV29-1|TRBJ2-7|few
CSVDRLSSYEQYF
TGCAGCGTTGATCGCCTGTCGTCCTACGAGCAGTACTTC
>-|TRBV9|TRBJ2-3|few
CASSVGNLGADTQYF
TGTGCCAGCAGCGTAGGGAACCTAGGGGCAGATACGCAGTATTTT
>-|TRBV14|TRBJ2-5|-
CASSARLWTDTIGTQYF
TGTGCCAGCAGCGCCCGCCTCTGGACAGACACTATTGGGACCCAGTACTTC
>TRBD2|TRBV29-1|TRBJ2-3|few
CSAQTSGGTDTQYF
TGCAGCGCACAGACTAGCGGGGGAACAGATACGCAGTATTTT
>-|TRBV30|TRBJ1-2|few
CAWSVGAGGYTF
TGTGCCTGGAGTGTGGGGGCGGGAGGCTACACCTTC